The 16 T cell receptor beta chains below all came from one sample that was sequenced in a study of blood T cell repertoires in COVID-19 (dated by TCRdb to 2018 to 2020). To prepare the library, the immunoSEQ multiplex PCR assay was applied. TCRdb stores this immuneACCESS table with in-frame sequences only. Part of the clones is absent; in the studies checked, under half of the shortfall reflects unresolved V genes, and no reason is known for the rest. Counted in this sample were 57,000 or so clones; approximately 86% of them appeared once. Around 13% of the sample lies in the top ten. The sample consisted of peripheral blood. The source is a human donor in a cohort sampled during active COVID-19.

The CDR3 nucleotides read TGTGCCACCCAACGGGGGTTCACTGAAGCTTTCTTT. Amino acids: CATQRGFTEAFF. V is TRBV19 and J is TRBJ1-1; D possibly corresponds to TRBD1 (5 bases). CDR3 length: 12 residues. Germline V gene lookup returns CDR1 LNHDA and CDR2 SQIVND (reference sequence). Trimming pared 10 bases from V and 4 bases from J, leaving 13 bases between.

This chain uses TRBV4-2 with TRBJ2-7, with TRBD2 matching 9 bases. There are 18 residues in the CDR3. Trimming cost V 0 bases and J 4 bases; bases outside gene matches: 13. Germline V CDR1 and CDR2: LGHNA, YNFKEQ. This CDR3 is CASSQDLLAGTPGYEQYF. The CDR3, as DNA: TGTGCCAGCAGCCAAGATCTGCTAGCGGGAACCCCAGGGTACGAGCAGTACTTC.

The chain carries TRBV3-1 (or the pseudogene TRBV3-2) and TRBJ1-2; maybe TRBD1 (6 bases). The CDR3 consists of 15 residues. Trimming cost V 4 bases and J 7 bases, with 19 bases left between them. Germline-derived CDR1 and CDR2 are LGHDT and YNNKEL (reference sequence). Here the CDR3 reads CASSPIQTGSGGYTF. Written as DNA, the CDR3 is TGTGCCAGCAGCCCGATACAGACAGGTTCTGGTGGCTACACCTTC.

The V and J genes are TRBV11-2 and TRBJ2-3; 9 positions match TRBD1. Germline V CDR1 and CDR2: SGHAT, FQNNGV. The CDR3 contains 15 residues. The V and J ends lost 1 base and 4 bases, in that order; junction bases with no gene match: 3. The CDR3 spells CASSLGDRVADTQYF. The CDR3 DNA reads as TGTGCCAGCAGCTTAGGGGACAGGGTCGCAGATACGCAGTATTTT.

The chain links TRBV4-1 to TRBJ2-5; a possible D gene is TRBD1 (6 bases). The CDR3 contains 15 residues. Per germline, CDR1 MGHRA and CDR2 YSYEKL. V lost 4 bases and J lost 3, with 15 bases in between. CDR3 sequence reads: CASSRATGPEETQYF. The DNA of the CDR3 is TGCGCCAGCAGCCGAGCGACAGGACCAGAAGAGACCCAGTACTTC.

CDR3 sequence: CASSQVAGEYEKLFF. The CDR3 nucleotides are TGTGCCAGCAGCCAAGTAGCAGGGGAGTACGAAAAACTGTTTTTT. This sequence joins TRBV14 and TRBJ1-4; tentatively, D is TRBD1 (6 bases). V lost 1 base and J 8 bases, leaving 14 bases between the germline ends. The CDR3 is 15 amino acids. Germline loops: CDR1 SGHDN, CDR2 FVKESK.

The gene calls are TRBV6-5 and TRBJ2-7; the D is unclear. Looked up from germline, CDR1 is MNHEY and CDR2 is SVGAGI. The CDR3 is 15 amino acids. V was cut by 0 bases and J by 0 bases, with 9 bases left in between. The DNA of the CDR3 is TGTGCCAGCAGTTACTCGACTGCCAGCTCCTACGAGCAGTACTTC. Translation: CASSYSTASSYEQYF.

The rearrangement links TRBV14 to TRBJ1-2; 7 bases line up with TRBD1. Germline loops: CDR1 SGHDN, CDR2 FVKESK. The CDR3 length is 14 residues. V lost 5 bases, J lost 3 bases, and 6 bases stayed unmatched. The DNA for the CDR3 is TGTGCCAGCAGCTTGGCCGGGACAGACTATGGCTACACCTTC. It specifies CASSLAGTDYGYTF.

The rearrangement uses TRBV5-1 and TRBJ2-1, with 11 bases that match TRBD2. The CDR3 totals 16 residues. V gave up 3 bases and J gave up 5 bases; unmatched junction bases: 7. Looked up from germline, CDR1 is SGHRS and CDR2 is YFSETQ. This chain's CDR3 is CASSSGGTSGNNEQFF. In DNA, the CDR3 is TGCGCCAGCAGCTCCGGAGGGACTAGCGGTAACAATGAGCAGTTCTTC.

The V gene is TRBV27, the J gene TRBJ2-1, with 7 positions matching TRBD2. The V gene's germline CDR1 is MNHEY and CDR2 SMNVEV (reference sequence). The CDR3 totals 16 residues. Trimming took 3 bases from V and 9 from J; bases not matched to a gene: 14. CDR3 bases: TGTGCCAGCAGTTTGGGTGGGGAGGGCCCTTTCGGTGAGCAGTTCTTC. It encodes CASSLGGEGPFGEQFF.

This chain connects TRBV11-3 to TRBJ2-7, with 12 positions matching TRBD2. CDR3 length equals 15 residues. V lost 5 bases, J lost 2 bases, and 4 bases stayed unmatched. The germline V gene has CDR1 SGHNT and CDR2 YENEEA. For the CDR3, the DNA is TGTGCCAGCAGCACAAGACTAGCGGGAGCCTACGAGCAGTACTTC. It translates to CASSTRLAGAYEQYF.

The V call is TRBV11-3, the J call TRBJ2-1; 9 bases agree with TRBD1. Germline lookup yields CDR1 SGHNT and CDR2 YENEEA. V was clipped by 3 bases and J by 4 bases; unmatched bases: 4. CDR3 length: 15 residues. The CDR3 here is CASSLLTGGYNEQFF. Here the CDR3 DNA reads TGTGCCAGCAGCTTGCTGACAGGGGGGTACAATGAGCAGTTCTTC.

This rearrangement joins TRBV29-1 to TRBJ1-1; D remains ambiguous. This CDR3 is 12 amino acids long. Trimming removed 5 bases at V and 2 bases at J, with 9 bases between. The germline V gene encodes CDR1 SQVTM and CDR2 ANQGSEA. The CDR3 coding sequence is TGCAGCGTTATAACGGGTAACACTGAAGCTTTCTTT. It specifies CSVITGNTEAFF.

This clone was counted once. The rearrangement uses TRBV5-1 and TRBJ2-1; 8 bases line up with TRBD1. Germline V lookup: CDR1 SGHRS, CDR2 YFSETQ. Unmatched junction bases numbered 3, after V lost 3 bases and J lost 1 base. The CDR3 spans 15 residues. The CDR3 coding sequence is TGCGCCAGCAGCTCTTGGACAGGGTCCTACAATGAGCAGTTCTTC. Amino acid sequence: CASSSWTGSYNEQFF.

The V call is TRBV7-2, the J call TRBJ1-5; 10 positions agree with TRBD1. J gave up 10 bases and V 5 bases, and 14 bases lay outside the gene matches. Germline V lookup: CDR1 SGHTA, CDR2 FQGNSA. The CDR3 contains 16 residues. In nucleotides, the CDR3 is TGTGCCAGCAGCCTGGGACAGGGGTCCCCACGGGCTCCCCAGCATTTT. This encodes CASSLGQGSPRAPQHF.

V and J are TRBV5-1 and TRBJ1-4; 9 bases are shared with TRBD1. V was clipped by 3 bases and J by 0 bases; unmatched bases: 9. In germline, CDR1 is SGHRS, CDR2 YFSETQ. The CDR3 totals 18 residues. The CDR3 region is CASSSRTGVGATNEKLFF. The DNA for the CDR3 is TGCGCCAGCAGCTCCCGGACAGGGGTAGGGGCAACTAATGAAAAACTGTTTTTT. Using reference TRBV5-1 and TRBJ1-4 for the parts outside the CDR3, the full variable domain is KAGVTQTPRYLIKTRGQQVTLSCSPISGHRSVSWYQQTPGQGLQFLFEYFSETQRNKGNFPGRFSGRQFSNSRSEMNVSTLELGDSALYLCASSSRTGVGATNEKLFFGSGTQLSVL.